The rows below give T cell receptor beta chains drawn from one sample of a study of PD-L1 blockade in urothelial cancer. Here immunoSEQ multiplex PCR was the method, and the copy in TCRdb shows in-frame clones only, minus some. The data contain roughly 100,000 clones, roughly 85% of them singletons. The material sequenced was PBMCs, taken around atezolizumab (anti-PD-L1) treatment. The receptors here all came from a man between 65 and 79 years old with urothelial cancer. Both conserved end residues are part of each CDR3. Fields, in order: clone size, D gene, V gene, J gene, CDR3 protein, CDR3 DNA. A D gene is named only where the DNA matches it firmly. The size entry is marked missing in some rows and otherwise reads once, few, many or a size class.

>NA|TRBD2|TRBV5-8|TRBJ2-7
CASSRGGVGEQYF
TGTGCCAGCAGCCGGGGGGGGGTCGGCGAGCAGTACTTC
>NA|TRBD1|TRBV9|TRBJ1-4
CASRGDRVGEKLFF
TGTGCCAGCAGGGGGGACAGGGTCGGGGAAAAACTGTTTTTT
>NA|TRBD1|TRBV18|TRBJ2-3
CASSRGQGPTDTQYF
TGTGCCAGCTCACGTGGACAGGGCCCCACAGATACGCAGTATTTT
>NA|NA|TRBV7-8|TRBJ1-2
CASSLGYQGSSSRADGYTF
TGTGCCAGCAGCTTAGGGTATCAGGGAAGTTCCTCCCGTGCGGATGGCTACACCTTC
>once|NA|TRBV9|TRBJ2-5
CASSVDTGFQETQYF
TGTGCCAGCAGCGTAGATACAGGGTTCCAAGAGACCCAGTACTTC
>NA|TRBD2|TRBV5-1|TRBJ2-7
CASSLVPSGSSEQYF
TGCGCCAGCAGCTTGGTCCCTAGCGGGAGCTCCGAGCAGTACTTC
>NA|NA|TRBV19|TRBJ1-5
CASRGGGSNQPQHF
TGTGCCAGCCGGGGTGGGGGGAGCAATCAGCCCCAGCATTTT
>once|NA|TRBV7-2|TRBJ2-7
CASSETIYEQYF
TGTGCCAGCAGCGAAACTATTTACGAGCAGTACTTC
>once|NA|TRBV11-1|TRBJ2-1
CASSLSAGSYNEQFF
TGTGCCAGCAGCTTGAGCGCGGGATCCTACAATGAGCAGTTCTTC
>NA|NA|TRBV11-3|TRBJ1-1
CASSLEAGARDTEAFF
TGTGCCAGCAGCTTAGAGGCGGGGGCAAGGGACACTGAAGCTTTCTTT
>NA|NA|TRBV21-1|TRBJ2-7
CASSKAREGLYYSYEQYF
TGTGCCAGCAGCAAAGCGCGGGAGGGCCTATACTATTCCTACGAGCAGTACTTC
>once|TRBD1|TRBV10-3|TRBJ1-1
CAVSRDRNTEAFF
TGTGCCGTAAGCCGGGACAGGAACACTGAAGCTTTCTTT
>NA|TRBD1|TRBV5-1|TRBJ1-4
CASSLGQGNEKLFF
TGCGCCAGCAGCTTGGGACAGGGAAATGAAAAACTGTTTTTT
>NA|TRBD1|TRBV6-6|TRBJ2-2
CASSLGTGGTTGELFF
TGTGCCAGCAGTCTTGGGACAGGGGGCACCACCGGGGAGCTGTTTTTT
>NA|NA|TRBV5-4|TRBJ2-2
CASSLQGLTGELFF
TGTGCCAGCAGCCTACAGGGCCTTACCGGGGAGCTGTTTTTT
>few|TRBD1|TRBV4-1|TRBJ1-2
CASSQGLLWGTGGGYGYTF
TGCGCCAGCAGCCAAGGGCTACTATGGGGGACAGGGGGTGGGTATGGCTACACCTTC
>NA|NA|TRBV30|TRBJ1-1
CAWSVYEAGTEAFF
TGTGCCTGGAGTGTATATGAGGCAGGGACTGAAGCTTTCTTT
>many|NA|TRBV4-2|TRBJ2-3
CASSHTREDTQYF
TGTGCCAGCAGCCACACTAGAGAAGATACGCAGTATTTT
>once|NA|TRBV5-1|TRBJ2-5
CASSLGAGQETQYF
TGCGCCAGCAGCTTAGGGGCAGGACAAGAGACCCAGTACTTC
>NA|NA|TRBV27|TRBJ1-6
CASSFPTGSLHF
TGTGCCAGCAGTTTTCCTACAGGGTCCCTCCACTTT
>NA|NA|TRBV6-1|TRBJ2-5
CASSPAPGTSETQYF
TGTGCCAGCAGCCCTGCCCCAGGGACAAGCGAGACCCAGTACTTC
>NA|TRBD2|TRBV2|TRBJ2-1
CASSELTSGGDEQFF
TGTGCCAGCAGTGAATTGACTAGCGGGGGGGACGAGCAGTTCTTC
>NA|NA|TRBV7-2|TRBJ2-5
CASSLQGPPETQYF
TGTGCCAGCAGCCTCCAGGGGCCACCAGAGACCCAGTACTTC
>NA|NA|TRBV30|TRBJ2-1
CAWNGRSDNEQFF
TGTGCCTGGAACGGGAGAAGCGACAATGAGCAGTTCTTC
>NA|NA|TRBV18|TRBJ1-5
CASSPRGGRDQPQHF
TGTGCCAGCTCACCGCGCGGAGGGAGGGATCAGCCCCAGCATTTT
>once|TRBD1|TRBV29-1|TRBJ1-2
CSVLNRGQNGYTF
TGCAGCGTCCTAAACAGGGGGCAGAATGGCTACACCTTC
>NA|TRBD1|TRBV6-6|TRBJ2-2
CATSDRGNRELFF
TGTGCCACCTCCGACAGGGGGAACAGGGAGCTGTTTTTT
>NA|TRBD1|TRBV7-8|TRBJ2-6
CASSSRTGGALSGANVLTF
TGTGCCAGCAGCTCCCGGACAGGGGGCGCCTTGTCTGGGGCCAACGTCCTGACTTTC
>once|NA|TRBV19|TRBJ1-1
CASSTPDRPRAEAFF
TGTGCCAGTAGTACCCCCGACAGGCCGAGGGCTGAAGCTTTCTTT
>NA|TRBD2|TRBV9|TRBJ2-5
CASSVLAGGVEETQYF
TGTGCCAGCAGCGTACTAGCGGGAGGAGTCGAGGAGACCCAGTACTTC
>NA|TRBD1|TRBV28|TRBJ2-3
CASSTLQGRTDTQYF
TGTGCCAGCAGCACGCTACAGGGGCGCACAGATACGCAGTATTTT
>NA|TRBD1|TRBV7-8|TRBJ1-2
CASSSGGPAVHTF
TGTGCCAGCAGTTCAGGGGGCCCTGCTGTCCACACCTTC
>NA|NA|TRBV14|TRBJ1-2
CASSRIVPSGDYGYTF
TGTGCCAGCAGCCGGATAGTTCCCTCAGGGGACTATGGCTACACCTTC
>NA|TRBD1|TRBV6-5|TRBJ1-4
CASSSSTGGGNEKLFF
TGTGCCAGCAGTTCCTCAACAGGGGGCGGTAATGAAAAACTGTTTTTT
>NA|NA|TRBV27|TRBJ1-1
CASSLTLDGGNTEAFF
TGTGCCAGCAGTTTGACTTTAGATGGCGGGAACACTGAAGCTTTCTTT
>NA|NA|TRBV6-1|TRBJ1-1
CASSEAGGTDTEAFF
TGTGCCAGCAGTGAAGCGGGGGGAACGGACACTGAAGCTTTCTTT
>NA|NA|TRBV4-3|TRBJ1-6
CASSQDTGGNSPLHF
TGCGCCAGCAGCCAAGATACCGGGGGGAATTCACCCCTCCACTTT
>NA|TRBD1|TRBV7-9|TRBJ1-2
CASREGQGNNYGYTF
TGTGCCAGCAGGGAGGGACAGGGGAACAACTATGGCTACACCTTC
>NA|NA|TRBV11-1|TRBJ1-1
CASSPGVHTEAFF
TGTGCCAGCAGCCCCGGGGTCCACACTGAAGCTTTCTTT
>NA|TRBD1|TRBV18|TRBJ1-5
CASSPPGQGNSGNQPQHF
TGTGCCAGCTCCCCACCGGGACAGGGGAATAGCGGCAATCAGCCCCAGCATTTT
>few|NA|TRBV4-1|TRBJ1-4
CASSQDQEGRKLFF
TGCGCCAGCAGCCAAGATCAGGAGGGAAGGAAACTGTTTTTT
>NA|NA|TRBV6-5|TRBJ1-1
CASSYITGSNEAFF
TGTGCCAGCAGTTACATAACAGGGTCGAATGAAGCTTTCTTT
>NA|NA|TRBV5-4|TRBJ2-3
CASALESLTDTQYF
TGTGCCAGCGCATTGGAGTCTCTCACAGATACGCAGTATTTT
>NA|TRBD1|TRBV2|TRBJ1-5
CASSPGQGKQPQHF
TGTGCCAGCAGCCCGGGACAGGGTAAACAGCCCCAGCATTTT
>NA|NA|TRBV7-2|TRBJ2-2
CASSFAGNTGELFF
TGTGCCAGCAGCTTTGCCGGGAATACCGGGGAGCTGTTTTTT